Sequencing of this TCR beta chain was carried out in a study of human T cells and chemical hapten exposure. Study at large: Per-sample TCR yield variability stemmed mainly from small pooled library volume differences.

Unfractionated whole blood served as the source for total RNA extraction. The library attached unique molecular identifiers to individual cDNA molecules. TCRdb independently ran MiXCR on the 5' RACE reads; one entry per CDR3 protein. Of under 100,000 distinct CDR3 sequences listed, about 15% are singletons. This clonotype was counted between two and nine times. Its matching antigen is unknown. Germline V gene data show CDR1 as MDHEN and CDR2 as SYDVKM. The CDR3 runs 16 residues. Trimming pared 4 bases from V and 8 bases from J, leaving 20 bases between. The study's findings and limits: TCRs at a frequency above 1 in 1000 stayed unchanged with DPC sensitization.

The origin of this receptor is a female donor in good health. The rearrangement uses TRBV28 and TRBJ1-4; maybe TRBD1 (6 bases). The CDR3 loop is CASSSSRGGSREKLFF. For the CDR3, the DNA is TGTGCCAGCAGTTCTTCCCGCGGGGGCAGTCGGGAAAAACTGTTTTTT. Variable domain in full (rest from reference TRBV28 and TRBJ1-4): DVKVTQSSRYLVKRTGEKVFLECVQDMDHENMFWYRQDPGLGLRLIYFSYDVKMKEKGDIPEGYSVSREKKERFSLILESASTNQTSMYLCASSSSRGGSREKLFFGSGTQLSVL.